Following are 15 T cell receptor beta chains from one sample sequenced in a study of T-cell reconstitution after alpha-beta-depleted transplantation in children. During its preparation, the TCRbeta library received unique molecular identifiers. TCRdb re-analysed the PCR reads in MiXCR, keeping a single row per CDR3 protein. The repertoire holds about 980,000 distinct CDR3 sequences, with about 31% as singletons. Sequencing used PBMCs, mostly from graft donor cells, obtained 360 days after TCRalphabeta/CD19-depleted stem cell transplant. Receptor source: a boy in the first two years of life who had a stem cell transplant for SCID, so the T cells may come from the graft donor.

The chain uses TRBV5-1 and TRBJ2-2; D gene unclear. The CDR3 sequence is 14 residues long. Germline CDR1 and CDR2: SGHRS and YFSETQ. The ends were cut back, 2 bases at V and 4 bases at J, with 9 bases in the middle. CDR3: CASSFPQPTGELFF. The CDR3 region has the DNA TGCGCCAGCAGCTTTCCTCAGCCCACCGGGGAGCTGTTTTTT. Full variable domain (remainder filled in from reference TRBV5-1 and TRBJ2-2): KAGVTQTPRYLIKTRGQQVTLSCSPISGHRSVSWYQQTPGQGLQFLFEYFSETQRNKGNFPGRFSGRQFSNSRSEMNVSTLELGDSALYLCASSFPQPTGELFFGEGSRLTVL.

This chain links TRBV5-1 with TRBJ2-3, with a possible D match to TRBD1 (5 bases). The V end was cut by 7 bases, the J end by 2 bases, with 17 bases between. This CDR3 contains 15 residues. Germline V gene lookup returns CDR1 SGHRS and CDR2 YFSETQ. The CDR3 DNA follows: TGCGCCAGCGGTAGGACACTTGACACCACAGATACGCAGTATTTT. It is translated as CASGRTLDTTDTQYF.

This sequence joins TRBV20-1 and TRBJ2-7, with TRBD2 matching over 8 bases. The trim removed 1 base at V and 1 base at J, leaving 6 bases unmatched. Looked up from germline, CDR1 is DFQATT and CDR2 is SNEGSKA (reference sequence). This CDR3 contains 15 residues. The CDR3 here is CSARGTLAASYEQYF. The CDR3 DNA reads as TGCAGTGCTAGAGGGACACTAGCGGCATCCTACGAGCAGTACTTC.

The V and J genes are TRBV24-1 and TRBJ1-1, with 9 bases lining up with TRBD1. Germline assignment: CDR1 KGHDR and CDR2 SFDVKD. With V trimmed by 9 bases and J by 0 bases, 4 bases remained unmatched. This CDR3 comprises 14 residues. In DNA form, the CDR3 reads TGTGCCACCCAGGGACAGGGCGTGAACACTGAAGCTTTCTTT. Protein: CATQGQGVNTEAFF.

The genes are TRBV7-8 and TRBJ2-7; D gene unclear. The CDR3 runs to 13 residues. The V end was cut by 5 bases, the J end by 3 bases, with 11 bases between. CDR1 and CDR2 (germline): SGHVS, FQNEAQ. The CDR3 region is CASSLRPLYEQYF. CDR3 DNA: TGTGCCAGCAGCCTCCGCCCCCTCTACGAGCAGTACTTC.

The V call is TRBV20-1, the J call TRBJ2-5; TRBD1 matches 7 bases. The germline V gene encodes CDR1 DFQATT and CDR2 SNEGSKA (reference sequence). V dropped 3 bases and J dropped 1; count of bases not matched to a gene: 2. The CDR3 covers 13 residues. CDR3 bases: TGCAGTGCTAGCGGGGACAGCCAAGAGACCCAGTACTTC. It codes for CSASGDSQETQYF.

There are a few counts of this clonotype. The chain links TRBV12-3 or TRBV12-4 to TRBJ2-7, with no clear D. With 1 base removed from V and 0 bases from J, the gap between germline ends came to 16 bases. CDR3 length equals 17 residues. The CDR3 region is CASSLVSAAPSSYEQYF. The CDR3 nucleotides read TGTGCCAGCAGTTTAGTGTCGGCAGCCCCGAGCTCCTACGAGCAGTACTTC.

J is TRBJ1-5 and V is TRBV20-1; 7 bases match TRBD1. The CDR3 is made up of 15 amino acids. Germline loops: CDR1 DFQATT, CDR2 SNEGSKA (reference sequence). The J segment lost 6 bases and the V segment lost 1 base, leaving 9 bases of the junction unmatched. The CDR3 DNA follows: TGCAGTGCTAGAGCGCTCGGGACAGACGGTCAGCCCCAGCATTTT. Translating gives CSARALGTDGQPQHF.

This sequence joins TRBV10-3 and TRBJ1-5, with TRBD1 identical over 9 bases. The trim removed 2 bases at V and 1 base at J, leaving 3 bases unmatched. The CDR3 is 16 residues long. Germline V lookup: CDR1 ENHRY, CDR2 SYGVKD. CDR3 in amino acids: CAISERTGVSNQPQHF. The CDR3 nucleotides read TGTGCCATCAGTGAGAGGACAGGGGTGAGCAATCAGCCCCAGCATTTT.

In its sample, this clonotype was seen many times. The rearrangement links TRBV27 to TRBJ2-7; 8 positions match TRBD2. The CDR3 is made up of 15 amino acids. The germline V gene encodes CDR1 MNHEY and CDR2 SMNVEV (reference sequence). Trimming at V came to 6 bases and at J to 2 bases, leaving 9 bases not matched to a gene. The CDR3 sequence is CASRQQGGGPYEQYF. The CDR3 nucleotides read TGTGCCAGCAGACAGCAGGGCGGGGGGCCCTACGAGCAGTACTTC.

The J gene is TRBJ1-1, the V gene TRBV7-3, with D possibly being TRBD1 (5 bases). Germline V gene lookup returns CDR1 SGHTA and CDR2 FQGTGA. Trimming took 4 bases from V and 0 from J, leaving 12 bases between them. The CDR3 has 15 amino acids. CDR3 nucleotide sequence: TGTGCCAGCAGCTCCGGACACGCCATGAACACTGAAGCTTTCTTT. Protein: CASSSGHAMNTEAFF.

The chain combines TRBV12-3 or TRBV12-4 with TRBJ1-2; 7 bases are shared with TRBD1. CDR3 length equals 14 residues. V trimming: 6 bases; J trimming: 8 bases; junction bases outside the gene matches: 12. The CDR3 reads CASRLDRVSAGYTF. CDR3 in DNA: TGTGCCAGCAGACTCGACAGGGTCTCTGCCGGCTACACCTTC.

In this sample, this clonotype turned up a few times. V gene TRBV12-3 or TRBV12-4 combines with J gene TRBJ2-3; D is ambiguous. Trimming left V 3 bases short and J 5 bases short, with 12 bases between. The CDR3 consists of 14 residues. CDR3 sequence: CASSFLTDEDTQYF. The CDR3 DNA sequence: TGTGCCAGCAGTTTCCTGACGGACGAAGATACGCAGTATTTT.

This clonotype was detected only a few times. The gene calls are TRBV10-2 and TRBJ2-7, with 11 bases aligning to TRBD2. The CDR3 totals 14 residues. Germline CDR1 reads WSHSY; CDR2 reads SAAADI. Trimming removed 7 bases from V and 0 bases from J; junction bases left unmatched: 2. The CDR3 loop is CASTGTSGSYEQYF. The DNA for the CDR3 is TGCGCCAGCACTGGGACTAGCGGCTCCTACGAGCAGTACTTC.

This clonotype has only a few counts. This chain joins TRBV6-1 and TRBJ2-2, with D perhaps matching TRBD2 (6 bases). Trimming removed 9 bases at V and 3 bases at J, with 14 bases between. The CDR3 is 14 residues long. Germline-derived CDR1 and CDR2 are MNHNS and SASEGT. The CDR3 reads CASRTRGYTGELFF. The DNA of the CDR3 is TGTGCCAGTAGGACCCGGGGGTACACCGGGGAGCTGTTTTTT.